Listed here are 7 T cell receptor beta chains from one sample, sequenced in a study of CD8 T cell repertoires and HIV-1 epitope variants. These receptors' antigens are unknown. Some clones are missing from TCRdb's copy, which holds only in-frame ones; the method was immunoSEQ multiplex PCR. This table holds 2,000 to 2,500 clones, about 61% found once. The material sequenced was cultured CD8+ T cells derived from PBMCs. Receptors originate from a male donor with HIV.

This chain links TRBV5-6 with TRBJ2-1; 8 bases agree with TRBD2. Germline CDR1 reads SGHDT; CDR2 reads YYEEEE. The CDR3 is 16 amino acids. The V and J ends lost 3 bases and 0 bases, in that order; junction bases with no gene match: 5. CDR3 residues: CASSSLAGPSYNEQFF. The CDR3 coding sequence is TGTGCCAGCAGCTCTCTAGCGGGTCCCTCCTACAATGAGCAGTTCTTC.

In this sample, this clone turned up a few times. The chain combines TRBV5-4 with TRBJ1-2, with no clear D. Trimming cost V 4 bases and J 0 bases, with 10 bases left between them. Germline CDR1 reads SGHNT; CDR2 reads YYREEE (reference sequence). The CDR3 length is 14 residues. CDR3 sequence: CASSETGSNYGYTF. The CDR3 nucleotides are TGTGCCAGCAGCGAGACGGGGTCTAACTATGGCTACACCTTC.

This clone was seen more than once but under ten times. V gene TRBV27 combines with J gene TRBJ1-4; the D gene is possibly TRBD1 (5 bases). The germline gives CDR1 MNHEY, CDR2 SMNVEV (reference sequence). The CDR3 has 15 amino acids. Trimming stripped 3 bases from V and 8 bases from J, with 16 bases between. CDR3 nucleotide sequence: TGTGCCAGCAGTTTTGTCACTGGGGGAGTCGAAAAACTGTTTTTT. It is translated as CASSFVTGGVEKLFF.

V gene TRBV5-5 combines with J gene TRBJ1-2; no firm D call. Trimming took off 4 bases at V and 7 bases at J, with 14 bases between the two ends. Germline CDR1 reads SGHKS; CDR2 reads YYEKEE (reference sequence). The CDR3 sequence is 13 residues long. The CDR3 DNA reads as TGTGCCAGCAGCGAGTCGGACCCCTTTGGCTACACCTTC. Amino acids: CASSESDPFGYTF.

In this sample, this clone turned up a few times. The chain uses TRBV5-6 and TRBJ2-1, with unresolved D. Deletions cut 3 bases from V and 7 bases from J, with 8 bases between. CDR3 length equals 12 residues. Looked up from germline, CDR1 is SGHDT and CDR2 is YYEEEE. This CDR3 reads CASSSRPNEQFF. The DNA for the CDR3 is TGTGCCAGCAGCTCCAGACCGAATGAGCAGTTCTTC.

This chain links TRBV28 with TRBJ2-7; D unresolved. Germline CDR1 is MDHEN and CDR2 is SYDVKM. V lost 10 bases and J 0 bases, leaving 13 bases between the germline ends. CDR3 size: 13 residues. CDR3 nucleotide sequence: TGTGCCACTGGCCCGGAGCTCTCCTACGAGCAGTACTTC. Translated, it gives CATGPELSYEQYF.

The chain couples TRBV11-2 to TRBJ2-5; the D is unclear. CDR1 is SGHAT, CDR2 FQNNGV, per germline. The CDR3 length is 15 residues. V was pared by 1 base and J by 0 bases, with 9 bases between. CDR3 sequence: CASSLAGQYQETQYF. The DNA for the CDR3 is TGTGCCAGCAGCTTAGCGGGCCAGTACCAAGAGACCCAGTACTTC. The full variable domain, with the rest looked up from reference TRBV11-2 and TRBJ2-5, is EAGVAQSPRYKIIEKRQSVAFWCNPISGHATLYWYQQILGQGPKLLIQFQNNGVVDDSQLPKDRFSAERLKGVDSTLKIQPAKLEDSAVYLCASSLAGQYQETQYFGPGTRLLVL.